These 25 T cell receptor beta chains originate from one sample sequenced in a study of T cell repertoires in cytomegalovirus infection. Each CDR3 protein is one row after TCRdb ran MiXCR on the reads. The sample lists approximately 550,000 distinct CDR3 sequences, approximately 15% seen once, with more than 20% in the top ten. Sample: CD8+ T cells from PBMCs. The source is a human donor in good health (CMV status not recorded). Some clones in this sample may be carry-over from other donors' samples.

With regard to this clonotype: A much more abundant neighbour one base away suggests this may be a read error. The chain combines TRBV7-3 with TRBJ1-1; no firm D call. CDR1 is SGHTA and CDR2 is FQGTGA in the germline V gene. This CDR3 has 13 residues. The CDR3 DNA reads as TGTGCCAGCAGCTCGACACAGAACTCTGAAGCTTTCTTT. Protein product: CASSSTQNSEAFF.

The chain recombines TRBV27 with TRBJ2-7; D is possibly TRBD2 (5 bases). Germline V gene sequence: CDR1 MNHEY, CDR2 SMNVEV (reference sequence). CDR3 length: 16 amino acids. V shed 3 bases and J shed 3 bases, with 18 bases lying between them. The CDR3 protein is CASSFSPTSEGYEQYF. The CDR3 nucleotides read TGTGCCAGCAGTTTTTCCCCCACAAGTGAGGGCTACGAGCAGTACTTC.

The sample holds a few counts of this clonotype. This chain connects TRBV3-1 to TRBJ2-7; D might be TRBD1 or TRBD2, each matching 5 bases. The CDR3 length is 15 residues. From germline, CDR1 is LGHDT and CDR2 YNNKEL (reference sequence). V was pared by 4 bases and J by 1 base, with 14 bases between. In nucleotides, the CDR3 is TGTGCCAGCAGCCGAGACCGGGACGGATCCTACGAGCAGTACTTC. Its translation is CASSRDRDGSYEQYF.

This clonotype was detected many times. V usage is TRBV7-2 and J usage is TRBJ2-7; D perhaps matches TRBD1 (5 bases). Trimming shortened V by 3 bases and J by 6 bases, and 9 bases separated the two germline ends. The CDR3 sequence is 12 residues long. Germline V gene data show CDR1 as SGHTA and CDR2 as FQGNSA. Here the CDR3 reads CASSFGASEQYF. The CDR3 nucleotides are TGTGCCAGCAGCTTTGGGGCCTCCGAGCAGTACTTC.

The rearrangement joins TRBV3-1 to TRBJ2-5; 8 nucleotides line up with TRBD2. Germline-derived CDR1 and CDR2 are LGHDT and YNNKEL (reference sequence). There are 17 residues in the CDR3. Trimming took 1 base from V and 4 from J; bases not matched to a gene: 11. CDR3 DNA: TGTGCCAGCAGCCAAGGAATCTACGAGCGGGAGACAGAGACCCAGTACTTC. The encoded protein is CASSQGIYERETETQYF.

This clonotype has at least ten counts. V gene TRBV2 combines with J gene TRBJ1-2; D is uncertain. The CDR3 has 13 residues. V was shortened by 3 bases and J by 4 bases, with 9 bases between the two germline ends. CDR1 is SNHLY and CDR2 is FYNNEI in the germline V gene. The CDR3 spells CASSDLVFYGYTF. CDR3 sequence (DNA): TGTGCCAGCAGTGATTTGGTCTTCTATGGCTACACCTTC.

This rearrangement joins TRBV12-3 or TRBV12-4 to TRBJ1-1, with D perhaps TRBD1 (6 bases). V dropped 1 base and J dropped 0 bases, with 6 bases sitting between them. The CDR3 is 14 amino acids. The CDR3 is CASSLGDMNTEAFF. Here the CDR3 DNA reads TGTGCCAGCAGTTTAGGGGACATGAACACTGAAGCTTTCTTT.

Turning to this clonotype: A much more abundant neighbour one base away suggests this may be a read error. Since the CDR3 does not end with the conserved phenylalanine or tryptophan, this likely comes from a read error. The gene calls are TRBV9 and TRBJ2-1; the D gene is possibly TRBD2 (5 bases). The germline gives CDR1 SGDLS, CDR2 YYNGEE. Trimming removed 2 bases from V and 7 bases from J, with 7 bases in between. The CDR3 length is 12 residues. Here the CDR3 DNA reads TGTGCCAGCAGCGTCGAGGGTAATGAGCAGTTCTTA. As protein: CASSVEGNEQFL.

To note about this clonotype: Sequence at one end of the junction differs from germline and may be a read error. The chain uses TRBV7-7 and TRBJ2-3; tentatively, D is TRBD1 (5 bases). In germline, CDR1 is SSHAT, CDR2 FNYEAQ (reference sequence). The length of the CDR3 is 14 residues. For the CDR3, the DNA is TGTGCTAGCAGCTCCGACAGAGGCACAGATACGCAGTATTTT. Translated: CASSSDRGTDTQYF.

The V and J genes are TRBV28 and TRBJ2-7; 7 bases align to TRBD1. V lost 8 bases to trimming and J lost 4 bases; unmatched junction nucleotides: 20. The CDR3 consists of 17 residues. The germline V gene has CDR1 MDHEN and CDR2 SYDVKM. The CDR3 bases are TGTGCCAGCCGAAGTTTGAATCGACAGGGTAGGGGGTACGAGCAGTACTTC. Its translation is CASRSLNRQGRGYEQYF. Based on the CDR3 plus reference TRBV28 and TRBJ2-7, the full variable domain is DVKVTQSSRYLVKRTGEKVFLECVQDMDHENMFWYRQDPGLGLRLIYFSYDVKMKEKGDIPEGYSVSREKKERFSLILESASTNQTSMYLCASRSLNRQGRGYEQYFGPGTRLTVT.

This clonotype was recorded at least ten times. The gene calls are TRBV19 and TRBJ2-1, with 9 bases fitting TRBD2. Germline V gene sequence: CDR1 LNHDA, CDR2 SQIVND (reference sequence). V shed 10 bases, J shed 3 bases, and the junction held 19 bases outside the gene matches. The CDR3 runs 18 residues. CDR3 in amino acids: CATGAFKGLARDYNEQFF. CDR3 sequence (DNA): TGTGCCACAGGAGCGTTTAAAGGACTAGCGAGAGACTACAATGAGCAGTTCTTC.

This clonotype was recorded many times. This chain links TRBV7-9 with TRBJ2-4; D gene ambiguous. V dropped 5 bases and J dropped 10 bases, with 9 bases sitting between them. Germline assignment: CDR1 SEHNR and CDR2 FQNEAQ (reference sequence). The CDR3 contains 11 residues. The CDR3 DNA follows: TGTGCCAGCAGCCCAGAAAGGATTCAGTACTTC. Residues: CASSPERIQYF.

This clonotype was seen a few times. The chain carries TRBV11-2 and TRBJ2-7; the D is unclear. The CDR3 runs 12 residues. The V and J ends lost 0 bases and 6 bases respectively, with 6 bases between them. Germline CDR1 SGHAT, CDR2 FQNNGV. The CDR3 is CASSLDAFEQYF. DNA of the CDR3: TGTGCCAGCAGCTTAGACGCGTTCGAGCAGTACTTC.

This clonotype was counted ten times or more. This chain joins TRBV7-9 and TRBJ2-7, with unresolved D. Germline lookup yields CDR1 SEHNR and CDR2 FQNEAQ (reference sequence). There are 13 residues in the CDR3. Trimming shortened V by 5 bases and J by 7 bases, and 15 bases separated the two germline ends. The CDR3 is CASSDKPAGEQYF. CDR3 coding DNA: TGTGCCAGCAGCGATAAGCCAGCTGGTGAGCAGTACTTC.

This clonotype was seen a handful of times. The CDR3 nucleotides are TGTGCCAGCAGTGAAGGGCTAACAGGCCGTGAAGCTTTCTTT. Translated, it gives CASSEGLTGREAFF. This sequence joins TRBV6-1 and TRBJ1-1; the D gene is possibly TRBD1 (5 bases). This CDR3 spans 14 amino acids. V was clipped by 1 base and J by 7 bases, with 13 bases between them. Germline CDR1 is MNHNS and CDR2 is SASEGT.

The table lists this clonotype with many counts. This chain joins TRBV7-6 and TRBJ1-1; D might be TRBD1 (5 bases). This CDR3 has 14 residues. Per germline, CDR1 SGHVS and CDR2 FNYEAQ. V was cut by 1 base and J by 7 bases, with 13 bases left in between. CDR3 in amino acids: CASSLESGGGEAFF. The CDR3 DNA is TGTGCCAGCAGCTTAGAATCGGGGGGGGGTGAAGCTTTCTTT.

This clonotype was observed many times. This chain joins TRBV28 and TRBJ1-2; 12 bases align to TRBD1. CDR1 is MDHEN, CDR2 SYDVKM, per germline. Unmatched junction bases numbered 9, after V lost 7 bases and J lost 6 bases. CDR3 size: 15 residues. CDR3 amino acids: CASISSGTGGDGYTF. CDR3 DNA sequence: TGTGCCAGCATCTCGTCCGGGACAGGGGGCGATGGCTACACCTTC.

This clonotype was recorded a few times. The rearrangement links TRBV27 to TRBJ1-1; D gene unclear. The CDR3 is made up of 8 amino acids. Trimming removed 10 bases from V and 6 bases from J, with 3 bases in between. The germline V gene has CDR1 MNHEY and CDR2 SMNVEV (reference sequence). CDR3 region: CATPEAFF. The DNA for the CDR3 is TGTGCCACTCCTGAAGCTTTCTTT.

This clonotype was observed at least ten times. This chain links TRBV29-1 with TRBJ2-1; 8 positions agree with TRBD2. The CDR3 spans 15 residues. The junction had 5 bases not matched to a gene; V was cut back by 4 bases and J by 0 bases. Germline CDR1 is SQVTM and CDR2 is ANQGSEA. The CDR3, as DNA: TGCAGCGTTGCCCTCGGGAGGGTCTCCTACAATGAGCAGTTCTTC. Amino acid sequence: CSVALGRVSYNEQFF.

The V call is TRBV28, the J call TRBJ2-7, with a weak D call TRBD2 (5 bases). V lost 8 bases, J lost 2 bases, and 16 bases lay in between. Germline CDR1 is MDHEN and CDR2 is SYDVKM. This CDR3 spans 14 amino acids. The CDR3 spells CASEPRGFTYEQYF. CDR3 nucleotides: TGTGCCAGCGAACCCCGGGGATTTACCTACGAGCAGTACTTC.

CDR3 bases: TGCAGTGCGTCTTCACCAAGCTCCTACGAGCAGTACTTC. Its translation: CSASSPSSYEQYF. V usage is TRBV20-1 and J usage is TRBJ2-7; D is ambiguous. Germline values: CDR1 DFQATT, CDR2 SNEGSKA (reference sequence). This CDR3 comprises 13 residues. V was trimmed by 6 bases and J by 0 bases, leaving 12 bases between them.

This clonotype was observed many times. V gene TRBV5-1 combines with J gene TRBJ1-1, with D possibly matching TRBD1 (6 bases). The CDR3 sequence is 13 residues long. V was cut by 0 bases and J by 8 bases, with 11 bases left in between. Germline V CDR1 and CDR2: SGHRS, YFSETQ. The CDR3 coding sequence is TGCGCCAGCAGCTTGGAAACAGGGTCGGAAGCTTTCTTT. Residues: CASSLETGSEAFF.

J is TRBJ2-6 and V is TRBV9, with D perhaps matching TRBD1 or TRBD2 (5 bases each). The CDR3 is made up of 18 amino acids. Trimming removed 3 bases at V and 0 bases at J, with 16 bases between. Per germline, CDR1 SGDLS and CDR2 YYNGEE. CDR3 region: CASSANRDGGSGANVLTF. In DNA form, the CDR3 reads TGTGCCAGCAGCGCAAACCGGGACGGTGGCTCTGGGGCCAACGTCCTGACTTTC.

This chain uses TRBV20-1 with TRBJ2-3; 8 nucleotides align to TRBD2. The J segment lost 0 bases and the V segment lost 6 bases, leaving 8 bases of the junction unmatched. The CDR3 spans 15 residues. Germline assignment: CDR1 DFQATT and CDR2 SNEGSKA (reference sequence). The CDR3 DNA sequence: TGCAGTGCCGCCACTAGCGGTCTTAGCACAGATACGCAGTATTTT. The encoded protein is CSAATSGLSTDTQYF.

This chain connects TRBV20-1 to TRBJ1-2; 9 nucleotides match TRBD1. Germline CDR1 is DFQATT and CDR2 is SNEGSKA (reference sequence). The V segment lost 1 base and the J segment 7 bases; nucleotides outside the gene matches: 10. The CDR3 sequence is 15 residues long. CDR3 bases: TGCAGTGCTAGAGGCAGGACAGGGGCCGGCAGTGGCTACACCTTC. Its translation is CSARGRTGAGSGYTF.